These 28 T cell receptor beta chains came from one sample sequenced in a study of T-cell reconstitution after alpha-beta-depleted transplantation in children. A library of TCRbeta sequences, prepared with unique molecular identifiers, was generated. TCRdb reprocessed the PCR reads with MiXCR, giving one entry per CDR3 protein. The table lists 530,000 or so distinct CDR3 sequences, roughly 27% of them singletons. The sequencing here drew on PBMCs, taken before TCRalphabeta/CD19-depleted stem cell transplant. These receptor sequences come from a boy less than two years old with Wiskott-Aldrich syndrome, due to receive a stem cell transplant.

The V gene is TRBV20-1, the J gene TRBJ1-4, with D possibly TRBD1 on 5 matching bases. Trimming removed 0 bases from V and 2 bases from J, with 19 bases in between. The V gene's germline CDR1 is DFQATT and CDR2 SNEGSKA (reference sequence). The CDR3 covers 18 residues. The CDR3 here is CSARDARRGATTNEKLFF. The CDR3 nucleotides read TGCAGTGCTAGAGATGCCCGGAGGGGAGCTACGACTAATGAAAAACTGTTTTTT.

CDR3 DNA sequence: TGCGCCAGCAGCAGAATTCAGGGCGGTGGGACTGAAGCTTTCTTT. Protein sequence: CASSRIQGGGTEAFF. This chain connects TRBV5-1 to TRBJ1-1; possible D gene TRBD1, 5 bases. The CDR3 extends over 15 amino acids. The V end lost 4 bases, the J end lost 5 bases, and 18 bases lay between the germline ends. Germline CDR1 reads SGHRS; CDR2 reads YFSETQ.

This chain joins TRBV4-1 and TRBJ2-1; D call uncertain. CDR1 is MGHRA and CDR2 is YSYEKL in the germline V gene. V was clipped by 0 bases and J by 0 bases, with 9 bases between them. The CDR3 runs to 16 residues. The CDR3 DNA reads TGCGCCAGCAGCCAAGATAACCCGGGCTCCTACAATGAGCAGTTCTTC. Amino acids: CASSQDNPGSYNEQFF.

Here the CDR3 reads CASSVRQTNTGELFF. In nucleotides, the CDR3 is TGTGCCAGCAGCGTCCGACAGACGAACACCGGGGAGCTGTTTTTT. The chain uses TRBV9 and TRBJ2-2; the D gene is possibly TRBD1 (5 bases). The CDR3 contains 15 residues. Germline CDR1 SGDLS, CDR2 YYNGEE. V lost 2 bases to trimming and J lost 0 bases, with 8 bases between them.

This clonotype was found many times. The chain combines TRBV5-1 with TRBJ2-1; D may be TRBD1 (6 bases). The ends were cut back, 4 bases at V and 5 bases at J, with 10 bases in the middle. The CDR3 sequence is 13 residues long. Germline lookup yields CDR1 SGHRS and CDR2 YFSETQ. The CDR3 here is CASSGTGNNEQFF. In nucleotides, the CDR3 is TGCGCCAGCAGCGGTACAGGGAACAATGAGCAGTTCTTC.

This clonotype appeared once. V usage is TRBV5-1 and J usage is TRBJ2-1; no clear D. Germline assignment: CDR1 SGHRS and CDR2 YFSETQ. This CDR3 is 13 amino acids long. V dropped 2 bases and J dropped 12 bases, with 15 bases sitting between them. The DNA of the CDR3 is TGCGCCAGCAGCTTAAGAGCGAGATTTGGGCAGTTCTTC. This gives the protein CASSLRARFGQFF. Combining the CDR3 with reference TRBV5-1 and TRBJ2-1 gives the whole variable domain KAGVTQTPRYLIKTRGQQVTLSCSPISGHRSVSWYQQTPGQGLQFLFEYFSETQRNKGNFPGRFSGRQFSNSRSEMNVSTLELGDSALYLCASSLRARFGQFFGPGTRLTVL.

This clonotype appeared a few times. The DNA for the CDR3 is TGTGCCAGCAGTACACTCCGGGGCTTCCAACCCCTCAATCAATATGGCTACACCTTC. Translating gives CASSTLRGFQPLNQYGYTF. V gene TRBV6-1 combines with J gene TRBJ1-2; TRBD1 might be the D (5 bases). The CDR3 sequence is 19 residues long. V was shortened by 5 bases and J by 5 bases, with 30 bases between the two germline ends. The germline gives CDR1 MNHNS, CDR2 SASEGT.

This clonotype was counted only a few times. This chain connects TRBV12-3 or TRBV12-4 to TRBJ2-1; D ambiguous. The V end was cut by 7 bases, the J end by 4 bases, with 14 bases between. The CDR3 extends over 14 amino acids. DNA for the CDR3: TGTGCCAGCAAACAGATCCTGGGATACAATGAGCAGTTCTTC. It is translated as CASKQILGYNEQFF.

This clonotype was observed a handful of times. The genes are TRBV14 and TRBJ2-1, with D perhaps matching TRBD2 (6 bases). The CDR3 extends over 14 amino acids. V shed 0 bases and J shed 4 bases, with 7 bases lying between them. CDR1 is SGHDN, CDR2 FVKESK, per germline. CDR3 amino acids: CASSQDGRYNEQFF. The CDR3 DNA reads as TGTGCCAGCAGCCAAGATGGGAGGTACAATGAGCAGTTCTTC.

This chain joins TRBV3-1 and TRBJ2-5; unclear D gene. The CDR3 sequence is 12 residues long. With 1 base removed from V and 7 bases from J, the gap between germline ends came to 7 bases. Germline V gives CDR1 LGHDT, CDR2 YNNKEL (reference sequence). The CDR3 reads CASSQGLRTQYF. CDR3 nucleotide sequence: TGTGCCAGCAGCCAAGGCCTTAGGACCCAGTACTTC.

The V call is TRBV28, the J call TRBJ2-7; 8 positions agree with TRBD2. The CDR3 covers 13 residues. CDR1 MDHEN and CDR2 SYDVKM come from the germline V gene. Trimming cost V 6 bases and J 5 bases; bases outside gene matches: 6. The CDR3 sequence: CASRRTSPDEQYF. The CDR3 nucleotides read TGTGCCAGCAGGAGGACTAGCCCCGACGAGCAGTACTTC.

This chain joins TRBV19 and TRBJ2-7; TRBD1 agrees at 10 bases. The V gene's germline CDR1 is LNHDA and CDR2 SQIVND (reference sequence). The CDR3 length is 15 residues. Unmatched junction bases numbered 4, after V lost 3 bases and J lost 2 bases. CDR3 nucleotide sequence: TGTGCCAGTAGTATCGCGGGACAGGGGACCTACGAGCAGTACTTC. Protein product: CASSIAGQGTYEQYF.

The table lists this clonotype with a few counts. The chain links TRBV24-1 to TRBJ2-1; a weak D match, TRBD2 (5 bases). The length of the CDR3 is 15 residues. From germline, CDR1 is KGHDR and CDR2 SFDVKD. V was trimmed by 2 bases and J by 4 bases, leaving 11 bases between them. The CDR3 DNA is TGTGCCACCAGTGATTCGGGGAGATGGTACAATGAGCAGTTCTTC. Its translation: CATSDSGRWYNEQFF.

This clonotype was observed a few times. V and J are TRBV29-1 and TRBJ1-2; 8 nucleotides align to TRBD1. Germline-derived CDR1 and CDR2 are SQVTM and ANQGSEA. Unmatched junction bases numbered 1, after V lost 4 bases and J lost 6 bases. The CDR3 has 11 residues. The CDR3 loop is CSVGTGNGYTF. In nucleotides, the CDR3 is TGCAGCGTTGGGACAGGGAATGGCTACACCTTC.

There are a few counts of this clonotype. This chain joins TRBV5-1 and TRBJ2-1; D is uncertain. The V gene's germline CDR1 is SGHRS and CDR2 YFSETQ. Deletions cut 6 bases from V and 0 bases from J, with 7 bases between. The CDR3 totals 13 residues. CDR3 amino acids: CASMTTSYNEQFF. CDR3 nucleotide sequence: TGCGCCAGCATGACCACCTCCTACAATGAGCAGTTCTTC.

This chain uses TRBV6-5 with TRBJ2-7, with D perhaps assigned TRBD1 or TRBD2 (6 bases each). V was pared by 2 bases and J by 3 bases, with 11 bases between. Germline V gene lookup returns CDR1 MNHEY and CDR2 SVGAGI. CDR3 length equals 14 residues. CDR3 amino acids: CASSYRGQNYEQYF. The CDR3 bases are TGTGCCAGCAGTTACCGGGGGCAGAACTACGAGCAGTACTTC.

Written as DNA, the CDR3 is TGTGCCAGTACCCTGGCGGGGACAGGGGCCAGGAATCAGCCCCAGCATTTT. Its translation: CASTLAGTGARNQPQHF. The gene calls are TRBV19 and TRBJ1-5; 10 bases are shared with TRBD1. Germline loops: CDR1 LNHDA, CDR2 SQIVND (reference sequence). Unmatched junction bases numbered 13, after V lost 7 bases and J lost 4 bases. This CDR3 is built from 17 residues. Using reference TRBV19 and TRBJ1-5 for the parts outside the CDR3, the full variable domain is DGGITQSPKYLFRKEGQNVTLSCEQNLNHDAMYWYRQDPGQGLRLIYYSQIVNDFQKGDIAEGYSVSREKKESFPLTVTSAQKNPTAFYLCASTLAGTGARNQPQHFGDGTRLSIL.

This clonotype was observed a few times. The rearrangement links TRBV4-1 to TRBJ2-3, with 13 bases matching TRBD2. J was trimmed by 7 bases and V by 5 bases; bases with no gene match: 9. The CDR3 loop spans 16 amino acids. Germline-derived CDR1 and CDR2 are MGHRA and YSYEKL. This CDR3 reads CASSGTSGTLVHTQYF. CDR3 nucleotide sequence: TGCGCCAGCAGCGGGACTAGCGGGACGCTTGTTCATACGCAGTATTTT.

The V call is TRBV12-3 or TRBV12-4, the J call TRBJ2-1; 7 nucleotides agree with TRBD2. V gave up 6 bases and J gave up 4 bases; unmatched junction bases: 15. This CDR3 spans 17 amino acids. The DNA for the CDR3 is TGTGCCAGCAGGGACGAAACTAGCGAGAGGCCGTACAATGAGCAGTTCTTC. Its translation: CASRDETSERPYNEQFF.

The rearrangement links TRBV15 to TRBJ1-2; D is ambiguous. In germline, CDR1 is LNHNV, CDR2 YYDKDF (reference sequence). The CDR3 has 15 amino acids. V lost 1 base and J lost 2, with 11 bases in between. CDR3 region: CATSRVSAGNYGYTF. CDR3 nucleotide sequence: TGTGCCACCAGCAGAGTATCGGCGGGGAACTATGGCTACACCTTC.

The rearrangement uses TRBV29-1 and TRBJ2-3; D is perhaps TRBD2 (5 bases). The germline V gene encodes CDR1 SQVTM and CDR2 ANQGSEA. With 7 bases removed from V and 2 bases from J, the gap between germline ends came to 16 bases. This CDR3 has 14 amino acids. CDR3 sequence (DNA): TGCAGCGCTCGAAGACTACTACTCACAGATACGCAGTATTTT. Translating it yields CSARRLLLTDTQYF.

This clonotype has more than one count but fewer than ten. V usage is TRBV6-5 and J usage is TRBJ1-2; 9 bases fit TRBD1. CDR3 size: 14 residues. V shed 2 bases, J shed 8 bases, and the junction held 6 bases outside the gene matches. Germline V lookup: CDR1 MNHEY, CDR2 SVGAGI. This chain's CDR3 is CASSYRDRAGGYTF. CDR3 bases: TGTGCCAGCAGTTACCGGGACAGGGCTGGCGGCTACACCTTC.

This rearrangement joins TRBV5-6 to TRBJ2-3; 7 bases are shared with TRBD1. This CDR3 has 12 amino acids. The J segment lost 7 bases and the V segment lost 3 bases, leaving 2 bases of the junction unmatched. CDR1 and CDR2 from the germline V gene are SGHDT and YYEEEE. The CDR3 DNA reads TGTGCCAGCAGCTCGGGACAGAATACGCAGTATTTT. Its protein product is CASSSGQNTQYF.

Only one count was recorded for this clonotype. In nucleotides, the CDR3 is TGTGCCAGCGGCGGGAGAGGTCCCTACAATGAGCAGTTCTTC. Protein sequence: CASGGRGPYNEQFF. The chain links TRBV7-6 to TRBJ2-1, with TRBD2 matching 7 bases. The CDR3 consists of 14 residues. The germline gives CDR1 SGHVS, CDR2 FNYEAQ. J was trimmed by 2 bases and V by 8 bases; bases with no gene match: 6.

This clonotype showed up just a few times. CDR3 sequence: CASSFSDRDSAEKLFF. The CDR3 DNA reads as TGCGCCAGCAGCTTCAGCGACCGGGACAGCGCTGAAAAACTGTTTTTT. The V call is TRBV5-1, the J call TRBJ1-4; 7 nucleotides agree with TRBD1. This CDR3 has 16 residues. CDR1 and CDR2 from the germline V gene are SGHRS and YFSETQ. Unmatched junction bases numbered 11, after V lost 2 bases and J lost 7 bases.

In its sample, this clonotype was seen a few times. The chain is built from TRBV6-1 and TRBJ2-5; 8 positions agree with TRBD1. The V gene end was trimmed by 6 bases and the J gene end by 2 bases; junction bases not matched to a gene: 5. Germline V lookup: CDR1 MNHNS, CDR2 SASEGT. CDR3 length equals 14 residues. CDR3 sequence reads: CASRMDRVQETQYF. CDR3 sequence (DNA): TGTGCCAGCAGAATGGACAGGGTTCAAGAGACCCAGTACTTC.

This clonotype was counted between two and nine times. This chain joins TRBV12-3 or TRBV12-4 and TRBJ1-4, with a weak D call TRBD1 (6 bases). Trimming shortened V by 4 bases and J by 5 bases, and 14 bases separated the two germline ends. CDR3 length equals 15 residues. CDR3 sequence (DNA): TGTGCCAGCAGTTCATCGACAGGAAGAAATGAAAAACTGTTTTTT. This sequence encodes CASSSSTGRNEKLFF.

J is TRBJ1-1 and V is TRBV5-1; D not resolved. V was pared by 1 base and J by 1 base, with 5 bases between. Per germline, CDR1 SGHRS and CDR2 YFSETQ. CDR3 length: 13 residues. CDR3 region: CASSLFANTEAFF. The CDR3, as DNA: TGCGCCAGCAGCTTGTTCGCGAACACTGAAGCTTTCTTT. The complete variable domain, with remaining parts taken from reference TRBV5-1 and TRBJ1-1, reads KAGVTQTPRYLIKTRGQQVTLSCSPISGHRSVSWYQQTPGQGLQFLFEYFSETQRNKGNFPGRFSGRQFSNSRSEMNVSTLELGDSALYLCASSLFANTEAFFGQGTRLTVV.